This TCR beta chain was sequenced for a study of T-cell memory formation after mild COVID-19. Findings and caveats of the study: The authors did not confirm SARS-CoV-2 specificity of second-wave clones peaking day 37.

The CDR3 covers 14 residues. Germline V CDR1 and CDR2: MGHRA, YSYEKL. Trimming pared 4 bases from V and 7 bases from J, leaving 11 bases between. TCRdb re-called the 5' RACE reads with MiXCR, one entry per CDR3 protein. The sample includes 300,000 to 350,000 distinct CDR3 sequences, approximately 19% of them seen just once. On this clonotype: Antigen: not known.

This clonotype was obtained from a man between 18 and 29 years old who had mild COVID-19 (a few samples of this study predate the infection). Cell type and time point are not known. Source material: PBMCs or a T cell subset sorted from them (not recorded which). The V gene is TRBV4-1, the J gene TRBJ1-6; D unresolved. The chain's CDR3 is CASSPRVANSPLHF. The CDR3 DNA sequence: TGCGCCAGCAGCCCGAGGGTTGCCAATTCACCCCTCCACTTT.